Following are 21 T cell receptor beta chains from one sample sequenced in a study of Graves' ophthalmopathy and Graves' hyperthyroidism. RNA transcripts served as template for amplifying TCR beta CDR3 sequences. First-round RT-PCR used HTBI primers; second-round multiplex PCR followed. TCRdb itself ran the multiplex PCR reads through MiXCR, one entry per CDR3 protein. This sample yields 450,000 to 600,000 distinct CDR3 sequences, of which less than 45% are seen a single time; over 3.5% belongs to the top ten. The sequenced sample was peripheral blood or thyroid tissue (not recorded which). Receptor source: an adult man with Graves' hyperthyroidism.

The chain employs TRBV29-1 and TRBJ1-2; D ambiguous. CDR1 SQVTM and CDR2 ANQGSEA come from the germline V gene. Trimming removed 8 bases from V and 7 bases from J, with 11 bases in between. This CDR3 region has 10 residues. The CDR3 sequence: CSQVGSGYTF. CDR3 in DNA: TGCAGCCAAGTGGGGTCTGGCTACACCTTC.

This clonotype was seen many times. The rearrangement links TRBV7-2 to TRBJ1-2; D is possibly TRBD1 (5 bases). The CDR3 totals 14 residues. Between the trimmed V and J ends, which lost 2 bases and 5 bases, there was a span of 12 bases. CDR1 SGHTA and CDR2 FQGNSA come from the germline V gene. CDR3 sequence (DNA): TGTGCCAGCAGCTTAACCGACAGCCTTTATGGCTACACCTTC. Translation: CASSLTDSLYGYTF. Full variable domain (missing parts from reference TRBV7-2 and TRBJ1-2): GAGVSQSPSNKVTEKGKDVELRCDPISGHTALYWYRQSLGQGLEFLIYFQGNSAPDKSGLPSDRFSAERTGGSVSTLTIQRTQQEDSAVYLCASSLTDSLYGYTFGSGTRLTVV.

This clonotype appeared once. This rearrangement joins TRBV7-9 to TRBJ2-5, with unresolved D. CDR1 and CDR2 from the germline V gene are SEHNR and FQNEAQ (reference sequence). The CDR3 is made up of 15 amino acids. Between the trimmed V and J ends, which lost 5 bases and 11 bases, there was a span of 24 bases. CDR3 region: CASSVVGTATDTQYF. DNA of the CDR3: TGTGCCAGCAGCGTAGTGGGAACAGCCACAGATACGCAGTACTTC.

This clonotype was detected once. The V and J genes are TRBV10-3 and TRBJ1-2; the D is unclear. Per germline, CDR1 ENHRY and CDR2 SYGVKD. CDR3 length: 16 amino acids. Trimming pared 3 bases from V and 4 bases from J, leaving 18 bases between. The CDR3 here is CAISEGLAGSGYGYTF. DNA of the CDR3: TGTGCCATCAGTGAAGGACTAGCGGGATCTGGCTATGGCTACACCTTC.

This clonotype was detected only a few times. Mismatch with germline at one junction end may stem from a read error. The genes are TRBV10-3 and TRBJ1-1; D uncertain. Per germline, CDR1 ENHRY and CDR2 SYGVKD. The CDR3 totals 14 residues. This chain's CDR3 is CASSDDTLSTEAFF. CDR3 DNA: TGTGCCAGCAGTGACGACACCCTGAGCACTGAAGCTTTCTTT.

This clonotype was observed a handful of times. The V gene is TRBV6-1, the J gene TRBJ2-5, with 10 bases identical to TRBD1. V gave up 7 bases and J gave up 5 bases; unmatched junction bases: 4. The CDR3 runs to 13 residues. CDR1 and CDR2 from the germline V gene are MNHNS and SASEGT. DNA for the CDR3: TGTGCCAGCAAGACAGGGGGCGTGGAGACCCAGTACTTC. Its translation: CASKTGGVETQYF.

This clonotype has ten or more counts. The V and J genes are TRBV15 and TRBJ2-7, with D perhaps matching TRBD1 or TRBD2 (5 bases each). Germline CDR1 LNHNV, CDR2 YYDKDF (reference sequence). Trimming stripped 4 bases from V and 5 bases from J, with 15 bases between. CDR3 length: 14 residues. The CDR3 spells CATSTLGTRDEQYF. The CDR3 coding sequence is TGTGCCACCAGCACCCTCGGGACCCGCGACGAGCAGTACTTC.

CDR3 region: CASKAMALGGPQHF. The CDR3 DNA reads as TGTGCCAGCAAGGCGATGGCGCTTGGAGGGCCCCAGCATTTT. The J gene is TRBJ1-5, the V gene TRBV2; D is ambiguous. The CDR3 spans 14 residues. Trimming removed 7 bases from V and 9 bases from J, with 19 bases in between. Germline V gene lookup returns CDR1 SNHLY and CDR2 FYNNEI.

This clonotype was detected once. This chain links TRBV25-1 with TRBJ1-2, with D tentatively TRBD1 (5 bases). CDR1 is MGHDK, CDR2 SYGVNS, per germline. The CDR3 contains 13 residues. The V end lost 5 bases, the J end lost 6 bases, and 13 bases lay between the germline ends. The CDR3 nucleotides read TGTGCCAGCAGTCTTAAGGGGAACCATGGCTACACCTTC. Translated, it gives CASSLKGNHGYTF.

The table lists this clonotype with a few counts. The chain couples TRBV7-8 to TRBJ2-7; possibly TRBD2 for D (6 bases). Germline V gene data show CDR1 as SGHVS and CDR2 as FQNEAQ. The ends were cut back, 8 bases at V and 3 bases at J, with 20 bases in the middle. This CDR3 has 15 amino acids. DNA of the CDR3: TGTGCCAGCTCACCACTAGGAGGGTTGAGCTACGAGCAGTACTTC. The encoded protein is CASSPLGGLSYEQYF. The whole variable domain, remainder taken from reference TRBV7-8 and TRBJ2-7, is GAGVSQSPRYKVAKRGQDVALRCDPISGHVSLFWYQQALGQGPEFLTYFQNEAQLDKSGLPSDRFFAERPEGSVSTLKIQRTQQEDSAVYLCASSPLGGLSYEQYFGPGTRLTVT.

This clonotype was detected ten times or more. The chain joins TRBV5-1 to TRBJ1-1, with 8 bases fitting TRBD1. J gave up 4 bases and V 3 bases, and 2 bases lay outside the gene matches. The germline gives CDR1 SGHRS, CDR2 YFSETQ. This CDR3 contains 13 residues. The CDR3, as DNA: TGCGCCAGCAGCTCGGACAGGGTCACTGAAGCTTTCTTT. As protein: CASSSDRVTEAFF.

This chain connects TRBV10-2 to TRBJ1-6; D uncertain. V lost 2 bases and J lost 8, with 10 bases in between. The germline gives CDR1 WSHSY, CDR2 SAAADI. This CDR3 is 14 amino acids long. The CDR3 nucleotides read TGCGCCAGCAGTGAGCCCAGTGTGGATTCACCCCTCCACTTT. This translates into CASSEPSVDSPLHF.

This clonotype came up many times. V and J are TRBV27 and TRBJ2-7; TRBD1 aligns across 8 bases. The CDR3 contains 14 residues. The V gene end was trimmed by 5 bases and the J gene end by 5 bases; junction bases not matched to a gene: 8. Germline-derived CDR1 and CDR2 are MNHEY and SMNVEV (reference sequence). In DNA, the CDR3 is TGTGCCAGCAGTCTAAGGACAGGGCGCCACGAGCAGTACTTC. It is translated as CASSLRTGRHEQYF.

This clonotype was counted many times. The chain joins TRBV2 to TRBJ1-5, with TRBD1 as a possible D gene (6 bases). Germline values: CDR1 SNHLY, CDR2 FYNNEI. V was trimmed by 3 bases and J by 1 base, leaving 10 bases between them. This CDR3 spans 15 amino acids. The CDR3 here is CASSDQGGSNQPQHF. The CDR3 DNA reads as TGTGCCAGCAGTGATCAAGGGGGGAGCAATCAGCCCCAGCATTTT.

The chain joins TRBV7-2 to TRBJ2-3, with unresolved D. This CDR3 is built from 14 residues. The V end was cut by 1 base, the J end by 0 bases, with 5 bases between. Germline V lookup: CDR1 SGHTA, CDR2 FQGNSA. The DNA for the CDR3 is TGTGCCAGCAGCTTAGGGTTCAGCACAGATACGCAGTATTTT. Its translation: CASSLGFSTDTQYF.

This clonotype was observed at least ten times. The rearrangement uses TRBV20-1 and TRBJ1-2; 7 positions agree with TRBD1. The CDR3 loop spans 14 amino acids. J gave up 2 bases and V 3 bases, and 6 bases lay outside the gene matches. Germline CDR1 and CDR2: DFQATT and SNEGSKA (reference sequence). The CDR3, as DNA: TGCAGTGCTAGTGTACAGGGGATAAACTATGGCTACACCTTC. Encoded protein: CSASVQGINYGYTF.

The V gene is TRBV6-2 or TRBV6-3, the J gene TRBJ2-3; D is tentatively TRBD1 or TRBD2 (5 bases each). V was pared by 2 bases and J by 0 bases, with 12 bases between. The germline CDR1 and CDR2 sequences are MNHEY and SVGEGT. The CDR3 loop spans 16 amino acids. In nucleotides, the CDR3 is TGTGCCAGCAGTTACAACGGGGACGTGAGCACAGATACGCAGTATTTT. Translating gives CASSYNGDVSTDTQYF.

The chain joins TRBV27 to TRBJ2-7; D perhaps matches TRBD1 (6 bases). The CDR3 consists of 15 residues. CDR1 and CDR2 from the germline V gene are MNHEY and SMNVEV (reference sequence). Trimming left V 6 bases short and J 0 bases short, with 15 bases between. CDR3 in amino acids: CASRMGIGGSYEQYF. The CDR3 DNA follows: TGTGCCAGCAGAATGGGGATAGGGGGCTCCTACGAGCAGTACTTC.

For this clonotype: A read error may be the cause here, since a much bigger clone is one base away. CDR3 residues: CASSSNRLGEKLFF. The CDR3, as DNA: TGCGCCAGCAGCTCAAACAGGTTGGGTGAAAAACTGTTTTTT. V and J are TRBV5-1 and TRBJ1-4, with D maybe TRBD1 (5 bases). The CDR3 consists of 14 residues. Trimming left V 3 bases short and J 7 bases short, with 13 bases between. Germline loops: CDR1 SGHRS, CDR2 YFSETQ.

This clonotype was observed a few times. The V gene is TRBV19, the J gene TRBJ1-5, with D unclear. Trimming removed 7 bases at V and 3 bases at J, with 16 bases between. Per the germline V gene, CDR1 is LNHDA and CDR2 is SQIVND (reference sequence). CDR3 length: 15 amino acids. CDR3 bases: TGTGCCAGTACCCTGGGAGCTGTCTTCAATCAGCCCCAGCATTTT. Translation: CASTLGAVFNQPQHF.

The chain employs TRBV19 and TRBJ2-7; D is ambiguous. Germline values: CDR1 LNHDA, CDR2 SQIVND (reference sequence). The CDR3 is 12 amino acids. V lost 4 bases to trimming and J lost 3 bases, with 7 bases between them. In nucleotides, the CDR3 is TGTGCCAGTAGTAACCCTAGCTACGAGCAGTACTTC. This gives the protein CASSNPSYEQYF.